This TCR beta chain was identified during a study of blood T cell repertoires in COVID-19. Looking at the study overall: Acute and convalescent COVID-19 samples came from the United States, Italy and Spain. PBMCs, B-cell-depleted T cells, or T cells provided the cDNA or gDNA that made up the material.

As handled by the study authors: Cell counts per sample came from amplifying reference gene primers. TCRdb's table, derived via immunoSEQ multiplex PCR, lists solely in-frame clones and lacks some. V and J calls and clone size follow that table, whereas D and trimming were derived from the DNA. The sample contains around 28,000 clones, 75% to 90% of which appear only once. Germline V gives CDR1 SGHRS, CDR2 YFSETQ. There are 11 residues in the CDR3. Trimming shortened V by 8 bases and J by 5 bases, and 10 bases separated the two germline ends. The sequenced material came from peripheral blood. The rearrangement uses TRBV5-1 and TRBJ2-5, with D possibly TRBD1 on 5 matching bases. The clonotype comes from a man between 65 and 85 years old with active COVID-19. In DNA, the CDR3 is TGCGCCAGTCTGAAGGGGGAGACCCAGTACTTC. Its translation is CASLKGETQYF.